The clone carrying this TCR beta chain was found a few times. The data were obtained in a study of blood T cell repertoires in COVID-19. For the study at large: COVID-19 samples from acute and convalescent phases originated in the United States, Italy and Spain. T cells, B-cell-depleted T cells, or PBMCs supplied cDNA or gDNA.

Here immunoSEQ multiplex PCR was the method, and the copy in TCRdb shows in-frame clones only, minus some. The data show under 300,000 clones, roughly 83% seen once. The TCR originated in an older man with acute or convalescent COVID-19. The sequenced sample consisted of peripheral blood.

The CDR3 coding sequence is TGTGCCAGCTCATCAACGGAAGGCGGTGAAGCTTTCTTT. Translation gives CASSSTEGGEAFF. The chain links TRBV18 to TRBJ1-1; the D is unclear. Germline-derived CDR1 and CDR2 are KGHSH and LQKENI. The V end was cut by 5 bases, the J end by 7 bases, with 14 bases between. The CDR3 length is 13 residues.